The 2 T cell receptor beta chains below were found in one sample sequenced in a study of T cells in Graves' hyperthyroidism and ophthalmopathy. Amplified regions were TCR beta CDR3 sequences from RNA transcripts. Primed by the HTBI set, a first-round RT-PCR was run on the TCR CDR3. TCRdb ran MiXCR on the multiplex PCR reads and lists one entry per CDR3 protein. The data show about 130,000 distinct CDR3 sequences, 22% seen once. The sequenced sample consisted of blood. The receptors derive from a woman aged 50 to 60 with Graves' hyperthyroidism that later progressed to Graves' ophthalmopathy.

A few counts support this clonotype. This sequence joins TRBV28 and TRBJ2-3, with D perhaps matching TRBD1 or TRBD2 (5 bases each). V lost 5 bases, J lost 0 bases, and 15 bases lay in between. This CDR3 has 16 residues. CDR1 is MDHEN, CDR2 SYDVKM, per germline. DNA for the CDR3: TGTGCCAGCAGTGGCCTCCGGGACCCAAGCACAGATACGCAGTATTTT. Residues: CASSGLRDPSTDTQYF.

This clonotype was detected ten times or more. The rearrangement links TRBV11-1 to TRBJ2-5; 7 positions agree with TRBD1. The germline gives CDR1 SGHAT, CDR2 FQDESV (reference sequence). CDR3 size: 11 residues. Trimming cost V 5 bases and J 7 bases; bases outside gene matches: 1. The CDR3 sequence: CASSNRGTQYF. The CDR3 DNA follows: TGTGCCAGCAGCAACAGGGGGACCCAGTACTTC.